Given below is one T cell receptor beta chain in context. Other DNA variants within this sample encode the same CDR3. Trimming removed 2 bases from V and 0 bases from J, with 5 bases in between. CDR3 length: 13 residues. Germline CDR1 and CDR2: MDHEN and SYDVKM. Here immunoSEQ multiplex PCR was the method, and the copy in TCRdb shows in-frame clones only, minus some. This table holds approximately 2.3 million clones, about 92% found once. These data come from a study of shared clonotypes between healthy human individuals. Study overall: Researchers drew samples from a couple of women and a few men aged 18 to 49.

CD4+ cell separation produced CD45RA+ naive and CD45RA-negative memory subsets. The sequencing input was naive CD4+ T cells from PBMCs. Subset: CD45RA+ positively selected. The receptor's source is a man aged 18 to 35 in good health. Some clones in this sample may be carry-over from other donors' samples. The chain recombines TRBV28 with TRBJ2-7; D gene ambiguous. The CDR3, as DNA: TGTGCCAGCAGTTTACAAACCTCCTACGAGCAGTACTTC. Its translation: CASSLQTSYEQYF.